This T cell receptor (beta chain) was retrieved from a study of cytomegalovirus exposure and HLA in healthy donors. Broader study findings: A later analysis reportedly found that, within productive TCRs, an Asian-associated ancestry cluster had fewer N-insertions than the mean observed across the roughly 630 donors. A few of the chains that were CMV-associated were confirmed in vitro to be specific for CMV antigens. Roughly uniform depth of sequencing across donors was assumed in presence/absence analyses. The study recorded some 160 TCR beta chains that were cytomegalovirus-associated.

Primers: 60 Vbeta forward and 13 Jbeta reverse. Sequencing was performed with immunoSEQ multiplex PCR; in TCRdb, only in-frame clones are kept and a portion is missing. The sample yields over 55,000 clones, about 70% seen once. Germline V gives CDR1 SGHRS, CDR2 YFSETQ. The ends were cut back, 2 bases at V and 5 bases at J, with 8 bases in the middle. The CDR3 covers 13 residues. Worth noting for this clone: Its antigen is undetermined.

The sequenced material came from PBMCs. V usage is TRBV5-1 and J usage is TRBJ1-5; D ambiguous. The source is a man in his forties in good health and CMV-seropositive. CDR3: CASSFGLDQPQHF. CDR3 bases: TGCGCCAGCAGCTTTGGCCTCGATCAGCCCCAGCATTTT.